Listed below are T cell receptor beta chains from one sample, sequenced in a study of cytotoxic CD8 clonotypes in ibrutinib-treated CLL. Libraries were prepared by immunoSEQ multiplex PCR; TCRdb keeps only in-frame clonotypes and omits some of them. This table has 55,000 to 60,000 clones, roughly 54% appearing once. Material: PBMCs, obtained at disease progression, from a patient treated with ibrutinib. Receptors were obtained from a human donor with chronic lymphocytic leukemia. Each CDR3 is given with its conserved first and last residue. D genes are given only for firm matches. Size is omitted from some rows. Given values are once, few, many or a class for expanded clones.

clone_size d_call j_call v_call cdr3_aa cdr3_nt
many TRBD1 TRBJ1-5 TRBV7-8 CASSPWTGGNQPQHF TGTGCCAGCAGCCCTTGGACAGGCGGCAATCAGCCCCAGCATTTT
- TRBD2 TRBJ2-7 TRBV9 CASSARTSGPLYEQYF TGTGCCAGCAGCGCTAGGACTAGCGGACCTCTTTACGAGCAGTACTTC
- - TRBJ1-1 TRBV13 CASSPHPRPHTEAFF TGTGCCAGCAGCCCCCACCCCAGGCCACACACTGAAGCTTTCTTT
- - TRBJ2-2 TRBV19 CASSILENTGELFF TGTGCCAGTAGTATCTTAGAGAACACCGGGGAGCTGTTTTTT
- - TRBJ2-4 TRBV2 CASSYMALAAKNIQYF TGTGCCAGCAGTTATATGGCGCTGGCCGCCAAAAACATTCAGTACTTC
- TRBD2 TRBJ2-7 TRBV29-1 CSVVTSGAYEQYF TGCAGCGTTGTGACTAGCGGGGCCTACGAGCAGTACTTC
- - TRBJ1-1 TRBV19 CASSMGSRDTEAFF TGTGCCAGTAGTATGGGGTCGAGGGACACTGAAGCTTTCTTT
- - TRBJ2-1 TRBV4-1 CASSLGRQTGSYNEQFF TGCGCCAGCAGCCTAGGGAGACAGACAGGCAGCTACAATGAGCAGTTCTTC
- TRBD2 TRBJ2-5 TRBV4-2 CASSPSQTSSSCGETQYF TGTGCCAGCAGCCCCTCCCAGACTAGCTCCTCATGTGGGGAGACCCAGTACTTC
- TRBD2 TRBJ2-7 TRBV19 CASSSRTSGSSVYEQYF TGTGCCAGTAGTTCAAGGACTAGCGGGAGTTCGGTTTACGAGCAGTACTTC
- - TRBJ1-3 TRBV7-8 CASSLVWGGSGNTIYF TGTGCCAGCAGCTTAGTGTGGGGGGGGTCTGGAAACACCATATATTTT
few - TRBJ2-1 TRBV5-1 CASSFIGALENEQFF TGCGCCAGCAGCTTTATCGGTGCACTAGAGAATGAGCAGTTCTTC
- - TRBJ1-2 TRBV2 CASHGLGTTNYGYTF TGTGCCAGCCATGGGCTCGGGACTACTAACTATGGCTACACCTTC
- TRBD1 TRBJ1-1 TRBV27 CASSLVPGQTNTEAFF TGTGCCAGCAGTTTAGTCCCGGGACAGACGAACACTGAAGCTTTCTTT
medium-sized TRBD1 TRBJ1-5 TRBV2 CASSEDRGHQPQHF TGTGCCAGCAGTGAGGACAGGGGTCATCAGCCCCAGCATTTT
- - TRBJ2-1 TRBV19 CASSTQRQSYWHEQFF TGTGCCAGTAGTACGCAAAGACAGTCCTATTGGCATGAGCAGTTCTTC
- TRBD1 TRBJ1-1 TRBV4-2 CASSRTGQGTNEAFF TGTGCCAGCAGCCGGACCGGACAGGGAACGAACGAAGCTTTCTTT
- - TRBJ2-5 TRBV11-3 CASSGRQAETQYF TGTGCCAGCAGCGGGAGGCAGGCAGAGACCCAGTACTTC
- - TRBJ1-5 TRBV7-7 CASSGIGPPVASAQHF TGTGCCAGCAGCGGAATAGGACCCCCCGTCGCATCAGCCCAGCATTTT
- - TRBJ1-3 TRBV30 CACDRSSGNTIYF TGTGCCTGTGACCGAAGCTCTGGAAACACCATATATTTT
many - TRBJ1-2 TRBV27 CASSFSQDYGYTF TGTGCCAGCAGTTTTAGCCAGGATTATGGCTACACCTTC
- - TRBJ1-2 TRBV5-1 CASSLLYRGDGYTF TGCGCCAGCAGCTTGCTCTACCGGGGAGATGGCTACACCTTC
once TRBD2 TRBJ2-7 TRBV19 CASSNSGVSYEQYF TGTGCCAGTAGTAATAGCGGGGTTTCCTACGAGCAGTACTTC